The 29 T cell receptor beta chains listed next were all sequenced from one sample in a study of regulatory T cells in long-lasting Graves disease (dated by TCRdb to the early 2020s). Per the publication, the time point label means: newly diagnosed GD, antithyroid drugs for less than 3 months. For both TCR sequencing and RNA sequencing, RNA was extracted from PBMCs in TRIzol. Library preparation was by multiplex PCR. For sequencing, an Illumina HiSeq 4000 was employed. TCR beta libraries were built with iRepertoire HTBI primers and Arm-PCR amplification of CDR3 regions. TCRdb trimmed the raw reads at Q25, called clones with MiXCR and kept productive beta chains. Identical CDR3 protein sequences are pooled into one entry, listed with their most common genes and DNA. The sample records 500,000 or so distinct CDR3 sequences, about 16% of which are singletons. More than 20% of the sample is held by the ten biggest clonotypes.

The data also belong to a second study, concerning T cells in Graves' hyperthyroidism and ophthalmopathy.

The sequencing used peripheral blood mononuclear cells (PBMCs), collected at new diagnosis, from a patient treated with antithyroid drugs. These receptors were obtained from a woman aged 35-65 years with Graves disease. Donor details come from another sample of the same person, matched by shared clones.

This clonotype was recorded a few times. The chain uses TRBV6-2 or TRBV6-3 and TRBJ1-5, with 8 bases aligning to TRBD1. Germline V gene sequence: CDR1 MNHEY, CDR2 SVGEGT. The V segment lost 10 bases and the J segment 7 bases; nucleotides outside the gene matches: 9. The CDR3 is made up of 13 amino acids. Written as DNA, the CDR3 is TGTGCCATCTCCAGGGGGCATCAGCAGCCCCAGCATTTT. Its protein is CAISRGHQQPQHF.

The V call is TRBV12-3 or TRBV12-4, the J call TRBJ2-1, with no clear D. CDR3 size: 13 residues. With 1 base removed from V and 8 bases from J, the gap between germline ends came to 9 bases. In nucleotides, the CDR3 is TGTGCCAGCAGTTTAGATGGCGGTTATGAGCAGTTCTTC. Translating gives CASSLDGGYEQFF.

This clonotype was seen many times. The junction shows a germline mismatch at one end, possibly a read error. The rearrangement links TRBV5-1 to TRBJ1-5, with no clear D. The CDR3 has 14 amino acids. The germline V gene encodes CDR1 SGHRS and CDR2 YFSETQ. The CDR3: CASSLAGGNQPQHF. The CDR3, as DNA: TGTGCCAGCAGCTTGGCGGGTGGGAATCAGCCCCAGCATTTT. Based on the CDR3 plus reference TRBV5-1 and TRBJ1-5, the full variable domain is KAGVTQTPRYLIKTRGQQVTLSCSPISGHRSVSWYQQTPGQGLQFLFEYFSETQRNKGNFPGRFSGRQFSNSRSEMNVSTLELGDSALYLCASSLAGGNQPQHFGDGTRLSIL.

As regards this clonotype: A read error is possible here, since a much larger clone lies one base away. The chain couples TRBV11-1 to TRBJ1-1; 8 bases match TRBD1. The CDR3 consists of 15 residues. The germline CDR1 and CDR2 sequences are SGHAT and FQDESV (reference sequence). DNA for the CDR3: TGTGCCAGCAGCTTAGGCAGGGGGCTGGAGACTGAAACTTTCTTT. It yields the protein CASSLGRGLETETFF. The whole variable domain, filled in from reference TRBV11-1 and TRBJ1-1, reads EAEVAQSPRYKITEKSQAVAFWCDPISGHATLYWYRQILGQGPELLVQFQDESVVDDSQLPKDRFSAERLKGVDSTLKIQPAELGDSAMYLCASSLGRGLETETFFGQGTRLTVV.

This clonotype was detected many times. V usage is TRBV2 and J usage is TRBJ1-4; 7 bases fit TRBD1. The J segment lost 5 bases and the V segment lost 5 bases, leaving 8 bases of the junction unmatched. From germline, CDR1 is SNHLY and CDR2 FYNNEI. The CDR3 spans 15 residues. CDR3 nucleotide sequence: TGTGCCAGCAGTTACAGGGACAGCTCCAATGAAAAACTGTTTTTT. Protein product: CASSYRDSSNEKLFF. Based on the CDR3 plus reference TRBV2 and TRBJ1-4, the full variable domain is EPEVTQTPSHQVTQMGQEVILRCVPISNHLYFYWYRQILGQKVEFLVSFYNNEISEKSEIFDDQFSVERPDGSNFTLKIRSTKLEDSAMYFCASSYRDSSNEKLFFGSGTQLSVL.

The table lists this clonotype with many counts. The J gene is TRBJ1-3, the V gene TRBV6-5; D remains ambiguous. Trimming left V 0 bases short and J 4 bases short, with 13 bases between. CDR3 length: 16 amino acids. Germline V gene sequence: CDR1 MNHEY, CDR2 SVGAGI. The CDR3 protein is CASSYSEYFSGNTIYF. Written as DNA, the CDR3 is TGTGCCAGCAGTTACTCAGAGTATTTCTCCGGAAACACCATATATTTT.

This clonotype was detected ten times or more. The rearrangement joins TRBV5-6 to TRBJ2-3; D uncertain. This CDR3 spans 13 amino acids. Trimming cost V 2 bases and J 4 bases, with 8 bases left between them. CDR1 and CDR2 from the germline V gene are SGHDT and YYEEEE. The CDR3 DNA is TGTGCCAGCAGCTTTCCCCGTGCAGATACGCAGTATTTT. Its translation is CASSFPRADTQYF.

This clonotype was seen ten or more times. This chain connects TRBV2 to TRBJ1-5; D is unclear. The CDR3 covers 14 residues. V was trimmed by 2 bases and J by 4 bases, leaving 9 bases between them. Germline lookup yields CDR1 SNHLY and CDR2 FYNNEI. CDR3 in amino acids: CASSEQGPNQPQHF. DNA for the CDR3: TGTGCCAGCAGTGAACAAGGGCCTAATCAGCCCCAGCATTTT. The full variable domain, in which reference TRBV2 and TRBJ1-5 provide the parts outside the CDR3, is EPEVTQTPSHQVTQMGQEVILRCVPISNHLYFYWYRQILGQKVEFLVSFYNNEISEKSEIFDDQFSVERPDGSNFTLKIRSTKLEDSAMYFCASSEQGPNQPQHFGDGTRLSIL.

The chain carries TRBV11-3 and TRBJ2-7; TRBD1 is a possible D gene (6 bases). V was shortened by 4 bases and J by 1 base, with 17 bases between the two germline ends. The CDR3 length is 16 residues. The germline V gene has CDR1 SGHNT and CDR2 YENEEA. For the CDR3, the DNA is TGTGCCAGCAGCTCCAGGCCGACAGGATTGTCCTACGAGCAGTACTTC. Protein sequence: CASSSRPTGLSYEQYF.

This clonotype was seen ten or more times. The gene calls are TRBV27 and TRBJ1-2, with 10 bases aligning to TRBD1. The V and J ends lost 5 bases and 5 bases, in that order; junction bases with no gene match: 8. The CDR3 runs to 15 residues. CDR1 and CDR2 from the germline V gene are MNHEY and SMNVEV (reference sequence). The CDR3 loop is CASSARTGGRYGYTF. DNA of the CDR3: TGTGCCAGCAGTGCTCGGACAGGGGGACGGTATGGCTACACCTTC.

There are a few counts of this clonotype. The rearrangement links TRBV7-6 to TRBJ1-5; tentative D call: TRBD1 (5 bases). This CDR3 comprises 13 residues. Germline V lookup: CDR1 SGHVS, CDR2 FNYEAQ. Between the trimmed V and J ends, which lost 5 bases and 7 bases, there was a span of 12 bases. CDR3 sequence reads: CASSQGYGQPQHF. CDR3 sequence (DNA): TGTGCCAGCAGCCAGGGTTATGGACAGCCCCAGCATTTT.

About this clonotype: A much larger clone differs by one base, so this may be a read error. The CDR3 sequence: CANSLQSVTDTQYF. As DNA, the CDR3 is TGCGCCAACAGCTTACAGTCTGTCACAGATACGCAGTATTTT. The J gene is TRBJ2-3, the V gene TRBV5-1; D is unresolved. The germline CDR1 and CDR2 sequences are SGHRS and YFSETQ. CDR3 size: 14 residues.

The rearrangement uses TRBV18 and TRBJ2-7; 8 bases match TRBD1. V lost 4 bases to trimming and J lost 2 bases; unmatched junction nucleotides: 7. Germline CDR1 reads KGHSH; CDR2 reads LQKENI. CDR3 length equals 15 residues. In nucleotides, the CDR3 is TGTGCCAGCTCACACCCGGACAGGGTACCCTACGAGCAGTACTTC. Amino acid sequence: CASSHPDRVPYEQYF.

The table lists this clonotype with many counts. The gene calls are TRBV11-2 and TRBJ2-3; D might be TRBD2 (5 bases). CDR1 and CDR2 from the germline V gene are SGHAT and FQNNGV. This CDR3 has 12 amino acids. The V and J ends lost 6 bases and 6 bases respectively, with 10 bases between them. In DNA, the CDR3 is TGTGCCAGCAGGTTGGACTCCGATACGCAGTATTTT. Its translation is CASRLDSDTQYF.

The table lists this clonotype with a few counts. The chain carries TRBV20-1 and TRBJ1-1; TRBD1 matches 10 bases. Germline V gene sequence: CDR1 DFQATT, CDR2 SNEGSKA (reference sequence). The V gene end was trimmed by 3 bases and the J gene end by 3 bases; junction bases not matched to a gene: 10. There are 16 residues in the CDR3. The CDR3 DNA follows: TGCAGTGCTAGGCCCGGGACAGGGGTGCGGGACACTGAAGCTTTCTTT. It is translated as CSARPGTGVRDTEAFF.

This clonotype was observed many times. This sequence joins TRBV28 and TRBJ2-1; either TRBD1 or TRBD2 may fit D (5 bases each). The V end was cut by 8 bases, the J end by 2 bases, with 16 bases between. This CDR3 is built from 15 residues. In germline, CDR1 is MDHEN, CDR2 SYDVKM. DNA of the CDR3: TGTGCCAGCTTGATCGGGACGGGCGCCTACAATGAGCAGTTCTTC. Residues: CASLIGTGAYNEQFF. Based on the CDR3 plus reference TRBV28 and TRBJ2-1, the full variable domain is DVKVTQSSRYLVKRTGEKVFLECVQDMDHENMFWYRQDPGLGLRLIYFSYDVKMKEKGDIPEGYSVSREKKERFSLILESASTNQTSMYLCASLIGTGAYNEQFFGPGTRLTVL.

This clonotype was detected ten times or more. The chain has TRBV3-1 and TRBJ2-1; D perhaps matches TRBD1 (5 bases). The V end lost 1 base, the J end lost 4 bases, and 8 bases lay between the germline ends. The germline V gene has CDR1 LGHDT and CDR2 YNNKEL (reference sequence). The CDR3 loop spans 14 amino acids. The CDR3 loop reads CASSQGQPYNEQFF. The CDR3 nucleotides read TGTGCCAGCAGCCAAGGACAGCCTTACAATGAGCAGTTCTTC.

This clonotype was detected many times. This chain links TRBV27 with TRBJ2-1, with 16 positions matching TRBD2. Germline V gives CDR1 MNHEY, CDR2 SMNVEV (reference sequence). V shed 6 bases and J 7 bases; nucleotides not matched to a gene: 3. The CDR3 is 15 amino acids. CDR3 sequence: CASSRGLAGGNEQFF. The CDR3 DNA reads TGTGCCAGCAGCCGGGGACTAGCGGGGGGGAATGAGCAGTTCTTC.

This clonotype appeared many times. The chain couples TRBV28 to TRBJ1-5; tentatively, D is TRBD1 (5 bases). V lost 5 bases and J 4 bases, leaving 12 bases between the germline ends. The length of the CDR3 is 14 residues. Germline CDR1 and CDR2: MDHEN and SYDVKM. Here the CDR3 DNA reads TGTGCCAGCAGTGCGGGGGGGAGGAATCAGCCCCAGCATTTT. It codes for CASSAGGRNQPQHF.

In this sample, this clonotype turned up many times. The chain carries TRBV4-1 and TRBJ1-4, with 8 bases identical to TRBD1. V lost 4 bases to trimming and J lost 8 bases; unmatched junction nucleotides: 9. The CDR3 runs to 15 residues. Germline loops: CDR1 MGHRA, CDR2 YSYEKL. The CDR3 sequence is CASSPWTGRGEKLFF. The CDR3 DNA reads TGCGCCAGCAGCCCATGGACAGGGAGAGGCGAAAAACTGTTTTTT.

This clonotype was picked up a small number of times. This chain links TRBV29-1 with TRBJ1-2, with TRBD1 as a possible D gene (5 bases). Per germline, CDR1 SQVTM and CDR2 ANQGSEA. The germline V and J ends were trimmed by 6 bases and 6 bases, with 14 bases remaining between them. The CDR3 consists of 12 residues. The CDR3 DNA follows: TGCAGCGTGGGACGGGTGCAACATGGCTACACCTTC. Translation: CSVGRVQHGYTF.

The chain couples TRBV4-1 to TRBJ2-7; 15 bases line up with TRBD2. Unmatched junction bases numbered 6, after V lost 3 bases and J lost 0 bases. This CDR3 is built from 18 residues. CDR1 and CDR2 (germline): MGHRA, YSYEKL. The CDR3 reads CASSHLGLAGGSSYEQYF. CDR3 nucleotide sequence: TGCGCCAGCAGCCACTTGGGACTAGCGGGGGGAAGCTCCTACGAGCAGTACTTC.

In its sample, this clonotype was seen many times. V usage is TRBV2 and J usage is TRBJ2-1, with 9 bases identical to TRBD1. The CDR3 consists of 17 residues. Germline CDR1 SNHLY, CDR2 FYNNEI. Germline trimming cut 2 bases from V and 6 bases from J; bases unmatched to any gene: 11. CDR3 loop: CASSERVSGQGRNEQFF. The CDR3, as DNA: TGTGCCAGCAGTGAAAGGGTATCCGGACAGGGGCGCAATGAGCAGTTCTTC.

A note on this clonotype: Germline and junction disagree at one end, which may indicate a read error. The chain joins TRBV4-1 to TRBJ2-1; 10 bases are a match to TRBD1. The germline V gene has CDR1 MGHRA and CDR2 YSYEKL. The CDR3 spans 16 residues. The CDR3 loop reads CASSLDRGRGSNEQLF. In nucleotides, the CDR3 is TGCGCCAGCAGCCTTGACAGGGGGCGGGGGTCCAATGAGCAGCTCTTC.

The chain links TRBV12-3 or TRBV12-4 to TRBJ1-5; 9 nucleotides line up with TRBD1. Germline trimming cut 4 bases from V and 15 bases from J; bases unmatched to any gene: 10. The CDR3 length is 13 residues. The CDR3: CASSSPRDRDRHF. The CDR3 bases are TGTGCCAGCAGTTCGCCCAGGGACAGGGATCGGCATTTT.

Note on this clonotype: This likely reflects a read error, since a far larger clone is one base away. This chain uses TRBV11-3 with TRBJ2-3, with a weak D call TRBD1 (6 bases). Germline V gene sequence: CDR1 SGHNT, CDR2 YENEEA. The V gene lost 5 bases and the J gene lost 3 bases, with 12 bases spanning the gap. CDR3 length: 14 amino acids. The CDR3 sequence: CASSLKRGTDTQYF. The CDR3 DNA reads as TGTGCCAGCAGCCTCAAAAGGGGGACAGATACGCAGTATTTT. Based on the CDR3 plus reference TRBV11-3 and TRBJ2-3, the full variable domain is EAGVVQSPRYKIIEKKQPVAFWCNPISGHNTLYWYLQNLGQGPELLIRYENEEAVDDSQLPKDRFSAERLKGVDSTLKIQPAELGDSAVYLCASSLKRGTDTQYFGPGTRLTVL.

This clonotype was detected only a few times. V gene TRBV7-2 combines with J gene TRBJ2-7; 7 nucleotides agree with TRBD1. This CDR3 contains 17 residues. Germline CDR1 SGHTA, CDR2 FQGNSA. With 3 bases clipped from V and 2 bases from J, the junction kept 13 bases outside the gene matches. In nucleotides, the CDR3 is TGTGCCAGCAGCTTCCGATACCGGGACAGCGTTGCCTACGAGCAGTACTTC. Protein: CASSFRYRDSVAYEQYF.

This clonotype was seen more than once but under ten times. The CDR3 is CASSPGLALNTGELFF. CDR3 bases: TGTGCCAGCAGCCCGGGGCTAGCCCTGAACACCGGGGAGCTGTTTTTT. The chain carries TRBV5-5 and TRBJ2-2; D is perhaps TRBD1 or TRBD2 (5 bases each). The germline V gene has CDR1 SGHKS and CDR2 YYEKEE (reference sequence). This CDR3 is 16 amino acids long. Trimming shortened V by 4 bases and J by 1 base, and 14 bases separated the two germline ends.

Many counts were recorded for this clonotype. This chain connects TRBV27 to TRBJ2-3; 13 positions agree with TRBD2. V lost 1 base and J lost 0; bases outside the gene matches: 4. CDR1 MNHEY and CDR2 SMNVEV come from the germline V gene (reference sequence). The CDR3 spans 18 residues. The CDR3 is CASSLLGLAGLSTDTQYF. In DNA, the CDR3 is TGTGCCAGCAGTTTATTGGGACTAGCGGGACTTAGCACAGATACGCAGTATTTT.